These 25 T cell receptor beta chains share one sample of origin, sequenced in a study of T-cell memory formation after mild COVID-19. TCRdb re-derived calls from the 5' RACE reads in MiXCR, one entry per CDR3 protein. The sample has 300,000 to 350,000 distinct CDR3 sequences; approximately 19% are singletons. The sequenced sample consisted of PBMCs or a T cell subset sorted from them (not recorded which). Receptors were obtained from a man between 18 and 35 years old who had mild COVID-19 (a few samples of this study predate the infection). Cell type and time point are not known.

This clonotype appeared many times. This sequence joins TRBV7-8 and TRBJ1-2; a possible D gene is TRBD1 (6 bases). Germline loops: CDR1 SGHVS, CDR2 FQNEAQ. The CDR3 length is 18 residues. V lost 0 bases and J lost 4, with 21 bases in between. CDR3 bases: TGTGCCAGCAGCTTAGCGGCGGGGGGCGCGGGGCTGGGCTATGGCTACACCTTC. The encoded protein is CASSLAAGGAGLGYGYTF.

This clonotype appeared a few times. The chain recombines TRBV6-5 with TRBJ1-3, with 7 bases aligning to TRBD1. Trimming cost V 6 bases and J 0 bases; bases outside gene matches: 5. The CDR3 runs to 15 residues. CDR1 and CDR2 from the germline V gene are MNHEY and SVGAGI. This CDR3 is CASSPGQLSGNTIYF. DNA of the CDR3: TGTGCCAGCAGCCCGGGACAGCTCTCTGGAAACACCATATATTTT.

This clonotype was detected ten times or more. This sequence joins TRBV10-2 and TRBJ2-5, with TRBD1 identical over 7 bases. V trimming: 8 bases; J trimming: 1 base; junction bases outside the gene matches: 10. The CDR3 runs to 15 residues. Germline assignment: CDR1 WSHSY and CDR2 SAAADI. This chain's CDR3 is CASLEAGGVQETQYF. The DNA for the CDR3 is TGCGCCAGCCTAGAGGCAGGGGGAGTCCAAGAGACCCAGTACTTC.

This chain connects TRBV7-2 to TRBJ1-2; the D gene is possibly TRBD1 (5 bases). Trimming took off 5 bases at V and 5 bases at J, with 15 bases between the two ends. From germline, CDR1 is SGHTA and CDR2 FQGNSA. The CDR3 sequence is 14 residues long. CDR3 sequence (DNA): TGTGCCAGCAGCCATAGCAGTGGGGGGTATGGCTACACCTTC. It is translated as CASSHSSGGYGYTF.

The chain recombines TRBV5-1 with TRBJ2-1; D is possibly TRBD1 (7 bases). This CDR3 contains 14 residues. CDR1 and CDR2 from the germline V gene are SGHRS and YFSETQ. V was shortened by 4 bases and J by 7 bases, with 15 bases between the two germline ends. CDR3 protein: CASSPPEGANEQFF. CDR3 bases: TGCGCCAGCAGCCCGCCGGAGGGGGCTAATGAGCAGTTCTTC.

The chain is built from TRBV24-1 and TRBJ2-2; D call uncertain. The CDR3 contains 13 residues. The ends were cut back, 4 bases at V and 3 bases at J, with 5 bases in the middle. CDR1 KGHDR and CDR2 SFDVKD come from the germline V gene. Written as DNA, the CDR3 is TGTGCCACCAGTGAAAGGTACACCGGGGAGCTGTTTTTT. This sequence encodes CATSERYTGELFF.

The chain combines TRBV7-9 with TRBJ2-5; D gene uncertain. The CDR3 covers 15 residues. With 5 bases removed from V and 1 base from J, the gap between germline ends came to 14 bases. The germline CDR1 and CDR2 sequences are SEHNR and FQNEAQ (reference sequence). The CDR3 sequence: CASSPPISAQETQYF. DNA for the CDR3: TGTGCCAGCAGCCCCCCAATCAGCGCCCAAGAGACCCAGTACTTC.

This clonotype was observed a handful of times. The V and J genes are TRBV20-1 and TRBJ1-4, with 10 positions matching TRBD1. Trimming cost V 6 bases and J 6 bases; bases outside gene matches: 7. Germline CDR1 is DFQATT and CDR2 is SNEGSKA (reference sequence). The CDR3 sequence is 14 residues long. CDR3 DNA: TGCAGTGCGAGACAGGGGGCGCAGGATGAAAAACTGTTTTTT. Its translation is CSARQGAQDEKLFF.

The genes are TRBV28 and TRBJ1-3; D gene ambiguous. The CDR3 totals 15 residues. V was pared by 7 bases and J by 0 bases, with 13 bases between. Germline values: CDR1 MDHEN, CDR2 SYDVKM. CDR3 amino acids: CASNEGGFSGNTIYF. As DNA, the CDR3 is TGTGCCAGCAACGAGGGAGGCTTCTCTGGAAACACCATATATTTT.

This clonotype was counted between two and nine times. CDR3 protein: CASSQVAGSSYEQYF. For the CDR3, the DNA is TGTGCCAGCAGCCAAGTAGCAGGGAGCTCCTACGAGCAGTACTTC. The chain carries TRBV3-1 and TRBJ2-7, with D perhaps assigned TRBD1 or TRBD2 (5 bases each). V was cut by 1 base and J by 0 bases, with 10 bases left in between. The CDR3 is made up of 15 amino acids. In germline, CDR1 is LGHDT, CDR2 YNNKEL (reference sequence).

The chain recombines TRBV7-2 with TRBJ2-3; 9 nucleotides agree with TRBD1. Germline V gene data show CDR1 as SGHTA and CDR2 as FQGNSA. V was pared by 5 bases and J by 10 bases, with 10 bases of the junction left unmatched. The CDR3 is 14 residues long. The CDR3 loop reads CASSRDRAPGAQYF. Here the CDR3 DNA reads TGTGCCAGCAGCCGGGACAGGGCTCCAGGGGCGCAGTATTTT.

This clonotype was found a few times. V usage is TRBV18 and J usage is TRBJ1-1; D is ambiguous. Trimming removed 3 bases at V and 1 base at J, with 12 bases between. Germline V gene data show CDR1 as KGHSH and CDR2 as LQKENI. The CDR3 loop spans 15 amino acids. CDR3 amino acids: CASSPTDTTNTEAFF. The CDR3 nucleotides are TGTGCCAGCTCACCTACCGACACAACGAACACTGAAGCTTTCTTT.

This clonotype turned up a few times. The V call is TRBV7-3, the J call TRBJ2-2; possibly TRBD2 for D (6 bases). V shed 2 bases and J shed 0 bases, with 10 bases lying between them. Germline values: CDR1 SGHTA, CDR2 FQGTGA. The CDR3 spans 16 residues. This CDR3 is CASSLGGAANTGELFF. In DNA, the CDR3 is TGTGCCAGCAGCTTAGGCGGGGCCGCGAACACCGGGGAGCTGTTTTTT. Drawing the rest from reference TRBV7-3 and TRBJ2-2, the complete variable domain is GAGVSQTPSNKVTEKGKYVELRCDPISGHTALYWYRQSLGQGPEFLIYFQGTGAADDSGLPNDRFFAVRPEGSVSTLKIQRTERGDSAVYLCASSLGGAANTGELFFGEGSRLTVL.

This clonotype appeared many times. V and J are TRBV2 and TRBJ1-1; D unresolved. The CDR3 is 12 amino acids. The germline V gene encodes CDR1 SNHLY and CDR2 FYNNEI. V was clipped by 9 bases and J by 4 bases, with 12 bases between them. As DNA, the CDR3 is TGTGCCAGGACAACCCCGTCCACTGAAGCTTTCTTT. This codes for CARTTPSTEAFF.

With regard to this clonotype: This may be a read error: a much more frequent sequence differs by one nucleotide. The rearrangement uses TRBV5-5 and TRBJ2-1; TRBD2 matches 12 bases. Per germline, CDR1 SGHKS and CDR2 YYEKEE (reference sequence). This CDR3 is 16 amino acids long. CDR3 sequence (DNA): TGTGCCAGCAGCCCACTAGCGGGGGGATCCTACAATGAGCATTTCTTC. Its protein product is CASSPLAGGSYNEHFF.

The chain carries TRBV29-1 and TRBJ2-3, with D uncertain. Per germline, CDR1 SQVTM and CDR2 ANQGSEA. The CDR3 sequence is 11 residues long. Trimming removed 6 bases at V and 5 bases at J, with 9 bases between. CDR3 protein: CSVRRGDTQYF. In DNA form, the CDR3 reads TGCAGCGTCCGACGAGGAGATACGCAGTATTTT.

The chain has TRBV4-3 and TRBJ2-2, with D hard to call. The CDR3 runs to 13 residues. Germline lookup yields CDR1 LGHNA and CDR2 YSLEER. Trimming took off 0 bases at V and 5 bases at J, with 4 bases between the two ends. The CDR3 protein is CASSQDSTGELFF. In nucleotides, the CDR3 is TGCGCCAGCAGCCAAGATTCGACCGGGGAGCTGTTTTTT.

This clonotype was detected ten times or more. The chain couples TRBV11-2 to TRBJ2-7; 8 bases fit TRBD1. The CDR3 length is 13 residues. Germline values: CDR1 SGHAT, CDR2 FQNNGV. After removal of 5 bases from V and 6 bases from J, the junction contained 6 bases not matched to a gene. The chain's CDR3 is CASSTTGVGEQYV. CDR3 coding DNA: TGTGCCAGCAGCACGACAGGGGTAGGCGAGCAGTACGTC.

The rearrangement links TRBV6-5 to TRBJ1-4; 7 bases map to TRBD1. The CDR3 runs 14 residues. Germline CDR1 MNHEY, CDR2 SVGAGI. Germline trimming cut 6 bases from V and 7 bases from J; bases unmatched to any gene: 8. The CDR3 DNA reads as TGTGCCAGCAGAAAAGACAGGGTATCTGAAAAACTGTTTTTT. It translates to CASRKDRVSEKLFF.

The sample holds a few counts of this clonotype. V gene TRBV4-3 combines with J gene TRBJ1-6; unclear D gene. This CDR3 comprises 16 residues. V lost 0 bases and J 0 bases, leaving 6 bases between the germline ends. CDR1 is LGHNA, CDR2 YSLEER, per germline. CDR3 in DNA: TGCGCCAGCAGCCAAGAACCCGGCTCCTATAATTCACCCCTCCACTTT. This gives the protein CASSQEPGSYNSPLHF.

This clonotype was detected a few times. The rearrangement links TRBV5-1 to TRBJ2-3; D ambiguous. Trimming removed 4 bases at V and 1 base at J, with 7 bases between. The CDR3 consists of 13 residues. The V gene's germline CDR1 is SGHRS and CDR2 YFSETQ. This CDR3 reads CASSMTRTDTQYF. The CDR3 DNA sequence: TGCGCCAGCAGCATGACTCGCACAGATACGCAGTATTTT.

The CDR3: CASSWSPGTQYF. CDR3 coding DNA: TGCGCCAGCAGCTGGAGTCCGGGTACGCAGTATTTT. The rearrangement joins TRBV5-1 to TRBJ2-3; D unclear. The CDR3 spans 12 residues. V was trimmed by 3 bases and J by 8 bases, leaving 10 bases between them. CDR1 is SGHRS and CDR2 is YFSETQ in the germline V gene.

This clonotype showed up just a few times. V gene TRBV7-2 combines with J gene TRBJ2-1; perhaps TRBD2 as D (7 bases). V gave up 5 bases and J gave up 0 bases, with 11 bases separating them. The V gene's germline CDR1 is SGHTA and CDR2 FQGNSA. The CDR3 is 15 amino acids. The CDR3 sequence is CASSRGASSYNEQFF. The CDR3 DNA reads TGTGCCAGCAGCCGGGGGGCTAGCTCCTACAATGAGCAGTTCTTC.

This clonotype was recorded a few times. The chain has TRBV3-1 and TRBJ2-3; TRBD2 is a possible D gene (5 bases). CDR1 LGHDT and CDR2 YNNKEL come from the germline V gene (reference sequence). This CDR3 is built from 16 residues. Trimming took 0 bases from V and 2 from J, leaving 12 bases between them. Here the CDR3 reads CASSQETTRSTDTQYF. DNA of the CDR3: TGTGCCAGCAGCCAAGAAACAACTAGATCCACAGATACGCAGTATTTT.

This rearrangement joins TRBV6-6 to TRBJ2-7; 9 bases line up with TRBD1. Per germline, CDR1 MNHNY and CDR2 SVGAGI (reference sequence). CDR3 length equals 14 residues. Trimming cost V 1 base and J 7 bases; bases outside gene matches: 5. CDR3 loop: CASSYLQGAGEQYF. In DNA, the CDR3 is TGTGCCAGCAGTTACTTACAGGGGGCGGGTGAGCAGTACTTC.